The 20 T cell receptor beta chains below all came from one sample that was sequenced in a study of cytomegalovirus exposure and HLA in healthy donors. It was with 60 Vbeta and 13 Jbeta primers that the PCR ran. Produced via immunoSEQ multiplex PCR; TCRdb's table is partial and in-frame only. This table lists around 130,000 clones. Sequenced input: PBMCs. These TCRs come from a woman aged 55-70 years in good health and CMV-seronegative.

Note on this clone: One end of the junction fails to match germline, which may point to a read error. J is TRBJ2-7 and V is TRBV5-1; 8 positions agree with TRBD1. The CDR3 covers 14 residues. CDR1 is SGHRS, CDR2 YFSETQ, per germline. For the CDR3, the DNA is TGCGCCAGCAGCAGCGGCGGACAGGGCTACGGGCAGTACTTC. Amino acids: CASSSGGQGYGQYF.

This chain joins TRBV11-3 and TRBJ2-1, with 8 bases aligning to TRBD2. With V trimmed by 5 bases and J by 5 bases, 8 bases remained unmatched. CDR3 length: 15 residues. Per germline, CDR1 SGHNT and CDR2 YENEEA. Here the CDR3 DNA reads TGTGCCAGCAGCCCCCGGGGGGGACCTCACAATGAGCAGTTCTTC. Translation gives CASSPRGGPHNEQFF.

The rearrangement links TRBV20-1 to TRBJ2-1; D gene unclear. The CDR3 has 10 amino acids. V was trimmed by 5 bases and J by 12 bases, leaving 11 bases between them. Germline V gene sequence: CDR1 DFQATT, CDR2 SNEGSKA (reference sequence). The CDR3 coding sequence is TGCAGTGCTTCTAACCAAGCGCAGTTCTTC. This codes for CSASNQAQFF.

V gene TRBV5-1 combines with J gene TRBJ1-2; D is possibly TRBD1 (6 bases). This CDR3 has 13 amino acids. Trimming removed 1 base from V and 2 bases from J, with 6 bases in between. CDR1 and CDR2 (germline): SGHRS, YFSETQ. The CDR3 region is CASSLQGNYGYTF. In DNA, the CDR3 is TGCGCCAGCAGCTTGCAGGGGAACTATGGCTACACCTTC.

The chain recombines TRBV19 with TRBJ1-5; D ambiguous. Trimming took 3 bases from V and 4 from J, leaving 10 bases between them. Germline CDR1 and CDR2: LNHDA and SQIVND (reference sequence). CDR3 length: 14 residues. CDR3 region: CASSMPGGNQPQHF. CDR3 nucleotide sequence: TGTGCCAGTAGTATGCCCGGCGGTAATCAGCCCCAGCATTTT.

This rearrangement joins TRBV7-3 to TRBJ1-5; tentative D call: TRBD1 (6 bases). This CDR3 is built from 16 residues. Germline V lookup: CDR1 SGHTA, CDR2 FQGTGA. Trimming left V 7 bases short and J 0 bases short, with 16 bases between. CDR3 coding DNA: TGTGCCAGCAATGTTGGGGGGGCTAATAGCAATCAGCCCCAGCATTTT. Encoded protein: CASNVGGANSNQPQHF.

The rearrangement joins TRBV5-1 to TRBJ2-5; 11 bases agree with TRBD2. Gene TRBJ2-7 matches the end of the DNA better, so the J call may be wrong. CDR3 size: 17 residues. Germline CDR1 is SGHRS and CDR2 is YFSETQ. DNA of the CDR3: TGCGCCAGCGACACAGGGGGTAGGACTAGCGGGTCCTACGAGCAGTACTTC. Protein: CASDTGGRTSGSYEQYF.

The chain uses TRBV28 and TRBJ2-3; TRBD2 matches 11 bases. Germline CDR1 MDHEN, CDR2 SYDVKM. The CDR3 has 14 residues. V trimming: 3 bases; J trimming: 4 bases; junction bases outside the gene matches: 0. The CDR3 region is CASSFSGGADTQYF. The CDR3 DNA reads TGTGCCAGCAGTTTTAGCGGGGGGGCAGATACGCAGTATTTT.

The chain couples TRBV9 to TRBJ1-1, with TRBD1 matching 8 bases. The CDR3 loop spans 16 amino acids. With 0 bases clipped from V and 4 bases from J, the junction kept 8 bases outside the gene matches. The V gene's germline CDR1 is SGDLS and CDR2 YYNGEE. DNA of the CDR3: TGTGCCAGCAGCGTAGTGACAGGGGTCGGAACCACTGAAGCTTTCTTT. This sequence encodes CASSVVTGVGTTEAFF.

The gene calls are TRBV10-3 and TRBJ1-3; TRBD1 might be the D (5 bases). The V end lost 8 bases, the J end lost 3 bases, and 14 bases lay between the germline ends. The germline CDR1 and CDR2 sequences are ENHRY and SYGVKD. This CDR3 spans 14 amino acids. The chain's CDR3 is CAIRARAVGNTIYF. In DNA form, the CDR3 reads TGTGCCATCCGAGCCAGGGCAGTTGGAAACACCATATATTTT.

The V gene is TRBV6-6, the J gene TRBJ1-2; D is unresolved. The CDR3 is 12 residues long. Trimming removed 6 bases from V and 3 bases from J, with 8 bases in between. Germline loops: CDR1 MNHNY, CDR2 SVGAGI (reference sequence). As DNA, the CDR3 is TGTGCCAGCAGCCCAGGTGACTATGGCTACACCTTC. Protein sequence: CASSPGDYGYTF.

V is TRBV28 and J is TRBJ1-1, with a tentative D call TRBD1 (5 bases). The V end lost 5 bases, the J end lost 1 base, and 11 bases lay between the germline ends. The CDR3 is 14 amino acids. Germline lookup yields CDR1 MDHEN and CDR2 SYDVKM. In DNA form, the CDR3 reads TGTGCCAGCAGTCCCCCGGGGGGGAACACTGAAGCTTTCTTT. Translated: CASSPPGGNTEAFF.

The chain recombines TRBV10-3 with TRBJ1-1; tentatively, D is TRBD1 (6 bases). V was pared by 0 bases and J by 7 bases, with 12 bases between. The germline gives CDR1 ENHRY, CDR2 SYGVKD. The CDR3 extends over 14 amino acids. CDR3 nucleotide sequence: TGTGCCATCAGTGAGTCCGGGGGGGCGTATGAAGCTTTCTTT. This sequence encodes CAISESGGAYEAFF.

The rearrangement links TRBV7-9 to TRBJ1-6; D perhaps matches TRBD1 (5 bases). This CDR3 is built from 14 residues. Germline V lookup: CDR1 SEHNR, CDR2 FQNEAQ (reference sequence). V dropped 1 base and J dropped 10 bases, with 11 bases sitting between them. This chain's CDR3 is CASSLEGVGSPLHF. The CDR3, as DNA: TGTGCCAGCAGCTTAGAAGGGGTTGGCTCACCCCTCCACTTT.

This chain connects TRBV7-2 to TRBJ1-2, with 7 bases that match TRBD1. The CDR3 loop spans 14 amino acids. The V gene end was trimmed by 5 bases and the J gene end by 4 bases; junction bases not matched to a gene: 7. Germline lookup yields CDR1 SGHTA and CDR2 FQGNSA. This CDR3 is CASSAGTEIYGYTF. The CDR3 nucleotides are TGTGCCAGCAGCGCCGGGACAGAAATCTATGGCTACACCTTC.

This chain joins TRBV7-8 and TRBJ2-7; D is perhaps TRBD2 (5 bases). From germline, CDR1 is SGHVS and CDR2 FQNEAQ. Trimming took 2 bases from V and 2 from J, leaving 13 bases between them. This CDR3 is built from 15 residues. The CDR3 region is CASSLKGRGTYEQYF. Here the CDR3 DNA reads TGTGCCAGCAGCTTAAAAGGCCGGGGAACCTACGAGCAGTACTTC.

This chain connects TRBV5-6 to TRBJ2-7; 7 bases are a match to TRBD1. There are 13 residues in the CDR3. V shed 5 bases, J shed 1 base, and the junction held 3 bases outside the gene matches. Looked up from germline, CDR1 is SGHDT and CDR2 is YYEEEE. The CDR3 DNA follows: TGTGCCAGCAGGGGGACAGTGTCCTACGAGCAGTACTTC. Protein sequence: CASRGTVSYEQYF.

This chain connects TRBV15 to TRBJ1-5; perhaps TRBD1 as D (6 bases). Between the trimmed V and J ends, which lost 3 bases and 3 bases, there was a span of 18 bases. The length of the CDR3 is 17 residues. Germline values: CDR1 LNHNV, CDR2 YYDKDF (reference sequence). The CDR3 protein is CATSSDSTGPHNQPQHF. CDR3 coding DNA: TGTGCCACCAGCAGTGATAGCACAGGGCCTCACAATCAGCCCCAGCATTTT.

This rearrangement joins TRBV6-1 to TRBJ2-7; D is possibly TRBD2 (6 bases). The CDR3 extends over 15 amino acids. The germline gives CDR1 MNHNS, CDR2 SASEGT. V shed 2 bases and J shed 4 bases, with 15 bases lying between them. The CDR3 spells CASSELGGNIYEQYF. The DNA of the CDR3 is TGTGCCAGCAGTGAACTTGGCGGGAATATTTACGAGCAGTACTTC.

The chain joins TRBV6-5 to TRBJ1-6; TRBD1 is a possible D gene (5 bases). This CDR3 is 15 amino acids long. V dropped 1 base and J dropped 8 bases, with 12 bases sitting between them. Germline CDR1 is MNHEY and CDR2 is SVGAGI. The DNA of the CDR3 is TGTGCCAGCAGTTACTTCGGGGGTGGTGATTCACCCCTCCACTTT. Amino acids: CASSYFGGGDSPLHF.